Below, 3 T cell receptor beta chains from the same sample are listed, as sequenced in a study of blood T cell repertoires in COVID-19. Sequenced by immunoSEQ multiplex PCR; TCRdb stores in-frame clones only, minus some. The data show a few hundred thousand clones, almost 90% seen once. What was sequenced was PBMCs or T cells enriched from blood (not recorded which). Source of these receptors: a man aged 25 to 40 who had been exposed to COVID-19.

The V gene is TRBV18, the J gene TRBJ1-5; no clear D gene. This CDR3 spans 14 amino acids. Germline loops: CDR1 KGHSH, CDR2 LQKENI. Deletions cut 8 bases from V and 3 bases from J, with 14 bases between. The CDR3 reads CASASRVLNQPQHF. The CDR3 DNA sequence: TGTGCCAGCGCCTCTCGGGTTCTCAATCAGCCCCAGCATTTT.

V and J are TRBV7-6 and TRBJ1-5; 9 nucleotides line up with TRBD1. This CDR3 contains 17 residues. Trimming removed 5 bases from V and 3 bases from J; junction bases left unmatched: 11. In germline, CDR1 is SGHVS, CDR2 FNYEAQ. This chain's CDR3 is CASSERPGTGYNQPQHF. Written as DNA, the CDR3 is TGTGCCAGCAGCGAGCGACCCGGGACAGGGTACAATCAGCCCCAGCATTTT. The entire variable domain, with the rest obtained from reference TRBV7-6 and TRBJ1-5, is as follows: GAGVSQSPRYKVTKRGQDVALRCDPISGHVSLYWYRQALGQGPEFLTYFNYEAQQDKSGLPNDRFSAERPEGSISTLTIQRTEQRDSAMYRCASSERPGTGYNQPQHFGDGTRLSIL.

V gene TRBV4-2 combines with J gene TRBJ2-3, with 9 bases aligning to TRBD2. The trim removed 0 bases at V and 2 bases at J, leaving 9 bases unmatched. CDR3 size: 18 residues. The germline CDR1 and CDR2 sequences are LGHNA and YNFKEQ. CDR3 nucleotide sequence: TGTGCCAGCAGCCAAGAGGGGAGTGCGGGGGGGATCACAGATACGCAGTATTTT. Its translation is CASSQEGSAGGITDTQYF.